The 25 T cell receptor beta chains below were found in one sample sequenced in a study of T cell changes during pregnancy in multiple sclerosis. Clones were read by immunoSEQ multiplex PCR, and TCRdb kept only the in-frame ones, dropping some. The sample has about 57,000 clones; approximately 90% are singletons. The input for sequencing was CD4+ T cells from peripheral blood mononuclear cells, taken in the third trimester of pregnancy. The receptor source for this set is a female donor with multiple sclerosis, enrolled in a pregnancy study.

This chain uses TRBV11-1 with TRBJ2-3; 8 bases fit TRBD2. The CDR3 spans 15 residues. The junction had 9 bases not matched to a gene; V was cut back by 5 bases and J by 5 bases. CDR1 and CDR2 (germline): SGHAT, FQDESV (reference sequence). This CDR3 is CASSMGTRREDTQYF. The CDR3 DNA follows: TGTGCCAGCAGCATGGGGACTAGACGAGAAGATACGCAGTATTTT.

The gene calls are TRBV7-8 and TRBJ2-5; D is unclear. This CDR3 contains 14 residues. CDR1 SGHVS and CDR2 FQNEAQ come from the germline V gene. Trimming cost V 5 bases and J 4 bases, with 14 bases left between them. The CDR3 spells CASSLRARGETQYF. CDR3 in DNA: TGTGCCAGCAGCCTAAGAGCGCGCGGAGAGACCCAGTACTTC.

CDR3 nucleotide sequence: TGTGCCAGCAGCTTAGTACTAGCGGGGGGGTCCGAGCAGTACTTC. As protein: CASSLVLAGGSEQYF. The V call is TRBV7-2, the J call TRBJ2-7; 13 nucleotides line up with TRBD2. With 1 base clipped from V and 6 bases from J, the junction kept 3 bases outside the gene matches. Germline lookup yields CDR1 SGHTA and CDR2 FQGNSA. The CDR3 runs to 15 residues.

This chain links TRBV6-5 with TRBJ1-2; D is undetermined. In germline, CDR1 is MNHEY, CDR2 SVGAGI. Trimming stripped 0 bases from V and 0 bases from J, with 8 bases between. The CDR3 extends over 15 amino acids. CDR3 sequence: CASSYSAITNYGYTF. CDR3 in DNA: TGTGCCAGCAGTTACTCGGCCATAACTAACTATGGCTACACCTTC.

The rearrangement uses TRBV5-1 and TRBJ1-4; D might be TRBD1 (5 bases). The CDR3 sequence is 16 residues long. Germline V lookup: CDR1 SGHRS, CDR2 YFSETQ. Trimming left V 4 bases short and J 0 bases short, with 13 bases between. CDR3 bases: TGCGCCAGCAGCGGATCTGACAGTGCAACTAATGAAAAACTGTTTTTT. As protein: CASSGSDSATNEKLFF.

This chain uses TRBV30 with TRBJ2-1; 13 bases align to TRBD2. V lost 0 bases, J lost 7 bases, and 9 bases stayed unmatched. CDR1 GTSNPN and CDR2 SVGIG come from the germline V gene (reference sequence). The CDR3 length is 17 residues. CDR3 sequence reads: CAWSVERTSGSRNEQFF. CDR3 nucleotides: TGTGCCTGGAGTGTCGAGAGGACTAGCGGGAGTAGGAATGAGCAGTTCTTC.

V gene TRBV5-8 combines with J gene TRBJ1-5; no clear D. The CDR3 extends over 13 amino acids. V shed 2 bases and J shed 6 bases, with 9 bases lying between them. CDR1 SGHTS and CDR2 YDEGEE come from the germline V gene. For the CDR3, the DNA is TGTGCCAGCAGCTTAGACCGGGGTCAGCCCCAGCATTTT. This codes for CASSLDRGQPQHF.

The V call is TRBV4-1, the J call TRBJ2-5; 7 nucleotides align to TRBD2. This CDR3 is 14 amino acids long. Losses at the gene ends were 0 bases for V and 5 bases for J; bases not matched to a gene: 3. Germline V gene data show CDR1 as MGHRA and CDR2 as YSYEKL. CDR3 nucleotides: TGCGCCAGCAGCCAAGAGGGGGGGGATGAGACCCAGTACTTC. Its protein product is CASSQEGGDETQYF.

The chain couples TRBV7-9 to TRBJ2-1; D remains unclear. This CDR3 has 12 amino acids. The germline gives CDR1 SEHNR, CDR2 FQNEAQ (reference sequence). Trimming took off 1 base at V and 8 bases at J, with 6 bases between the two ends. This CDR3 is CASSLVFDEQFF. In DNA, the CDR3 is TGTGCCAGCAGCTTAGTTTTCGATGAGCAGTTCTTC.

The rearrangement joins TRBV7-9 to TRBJ2-5; 7 positions agree with TRBD1. The V gene end was trimmed by 5 bases and the J gene end by 6 bases; junction bases not matched to a gene: 6. CDR1 is SEHNR, CDR2 FQNEAQ, per germline (reference sequence). This CDR3 is built from 13 residues. CDR3 residues: CASSLTGSKTQYF. CDR3 DNA sequence: TGTGCCAGCAGCCTGACAGGGTCAAAGACCCAGTACTTC.

In its sample, this clone was seen many times. This chain joins TRBV13 and TRBJ2-1, with D perhaps TRBD1 (5 bases). The germline CDR1 and CDR2 sequences are PRHDT and FYEKMQ (reference sequence). The CDR3 consists of 13 residues. Trimming stripped 7 bases from V and 6 bases from J, with 13 bases between. CDR3 in DNA: TGTGCCAGCACCCCAGGGTACGGCAATGAGCAGTTCTTC. Encoded protein: CASTPGYGNEQFF.

The CDR3 loop reads CAWAGATDTQYF. CDR3 bases: TGTGCCTGGGCGGGGGCCACAGATACGCAGTATTTT. The rearrangement links TRBV30 to TRBJ2-3; TRBD2 might be the D (7 bases). Germline V lookup: CDR1 GTSNPN, CDR2 SVGIG (reference sequence). There are 12 residues in the CDR3. V lost 5 bases to trimming and J lost 2 bases, with 8 bases between them.

The chain has TRBV4-3 and TRBJ2-5, with 13 bases lining up with TRBD2. The germline gives CDR1 LGHNA, CDR2 YSLEER. V lost 3 bases and J lost 5; bases outside the gene matches: 0. This CDR3 has 14 residues. CDR3 DNA: TGCGCCAGCAGCCAGGGACTAGCGGGGGAGACCCAGTACTTC. The encoded protein is CASSQGLAGETQYF.

This clone was detected a few times. The chain joins TRBV6-5 to TRBJ1-3; no reliable D call. CDR1 is MNHEY and CDR2 is SVGAGI in the germline V gene. The V and J ends lost 8 bases and 0 bases respectively, with 8 bases between them. The CDR3 extends over 13 amino acids. The CDR3: CASARSSGNTIYF. The CDR3 DNA is TGTGCCAGCGCGAGAAGCTCTGGAAACACCATATATTTT.

This sequence joins TRBV9 and TRBJ1-1; D is uncertain. This CDR3 comprises 14 residues. V lost 2 bases to trimming and J lost 0 bases, with 8 bases between them. Germline values: CDR1 SGDLS, CDR2 YYNGEE. The CDR3 DNA sequence: TGTGCCAGCAGCGTGCGGTCAGTGAACACTGAAGCTTTCTTT. Translation: CASSVRSVNTEAFF.

Here the CDR3 reads CASSPVISTEAFF. The DNA for the CDR3 is TGTGCCAGCAGCCCAGTTATCTCCACTGAAGCTTTCTTT. J is TRBJ1-1 and V is TRBV11-2; the D is unclear. The germline V and J ends were trimmed by 5 bases and 4 bases, with 11 bases remaining between them. Per germline, CDR1 SGHAT and CDR2 FQNNGV. This CDR3 has 13 amino acids.

V is TRBV12-5 and J is TRBJ2-5; tentative D call: TRBD1 (5 bases). Germline V CDR1 and CDR2: LGHNT, FRNRAP. V was trimmed by 7 bases and J by 4 bases, leaving 16 bases between them. The CDR3 sequence is 14 residues long. The CDR3 region has the DNA TGTGCTAGTGAGTGGGGCGGCAACGGAGAGACCCAGTACTTC. Its protein product is CASEWGGNGETQYF.

The chain joins TRBV25-1 to TRBJ2-3; perhaps TRBD2 as D (5 bases). There are 15 residues in the CDR3. Germline V lookup: CDR1 MGHDK, CDR2 SYGVNS. Trimming removed 6 bases from V and 3 bases from J, with 16 bases in between. DNA of the CDR3: TGTGCCAGCAGGAAGAGCGGCGTCTTAACAGATACGCAGTATTTT. Its translation is CASRKSGVLTDTQYF. The entire variable domain, with the rest obtained from reference TRBV25-1 and TRBJ2-3, is as follows: EADIYQTPRYLVIGTGKKITLECSQTMGHDKMYWYQQDPGMELHLIHYSYGVNSTEKGDLSSESTVSRIRTEHFPLTLESARPSHTSQYLCASRKSGVLTDTQYFGPGTRLTVL.

The V and J genes are TRBV7-9 and TRBJ1-2, with D unresolved. This CDR3 is built from 14 residues. Looked up from germline, CDR1 is SEHNR and CDR2 is FQNEAQ (reference sequence). V dropped 2 bases and J dropped 4 bases, with 11 bases sitting between them. The CDR3 spells CASSLHEGSYGYTF. The DNA for the CDR3 is TGTGCCAGCAGCTTACATGAAGGGAGCTATGGCTACACCTTC. The full variable domain, in which reference TRBV7-9 and TRBJ1-2 provide the parts outside the CDR3, is DTGVSQNPRHKITKRGQNVTFRCDPISEHNRLYWYRQTLGQGPEFLTYFQNEAQLEKSRLLSDRFSAERPKGSFSTLEIQRTEQGDSAMYLCASSLHEGSYGYTFGSGTRLTVV.

This clone was found once. The chain recombines TRBV11-2 with TRBJ2-1, with 8 nucleotides matching TRBD2. V lost 3 bases to trimming and J lost 8 bases; unmatched junction nucleotides: 21. The CDR3 runs 19 residues. The germline CDR1 and CDR2 sequences are SGHAT and FQNNGV. CDR3 sequence (DNA): TGTGCCAGCAGCTTCTCTTGGGCCAGAACTAGCGGAAGAGGTTATGAGCAGTTCTTC. Translating it yields CASSFSWARTSGRGYEQFF.

V usage is TRBV5-1 and J usage is TRBJ2-3, with TRBD1 matching 7 bases. The CDR3 is made up of 14 amino acids. The V and J ends lost 2 bases and 4 bases, in that order; junction bases with no gene match: 4. CDR1 and CDR2 from the germline V gene are SGHRS and YFSETQ. The CDR3 sequence is CASSLQGPPDTQYF. The CDR3 DNA is TGCGCCAGCAGCTTACAGGGGCCTCCAGATACGCAGTATTTT. The full variable domain, rest sourced from reference TRBV5-1 and TRBJ2-3, is KAGVTQTPRYLIKTRGQQVTLSCSPISGHRSVSWYQQTPGQGLQFLFEYFSETQRNKGNFPGRFSGRQFSNSRSEMNVSTLELGDSALYLCASSLQGPPDTQYFGPGTRLTVL.

This clone was found once. The genes are TRBV7-3 and TRBJ1-1; 8 nucleotides agree with TRBD1. Germline CDR1 reads SGHTA; CDR2 reads FQGTGA. V was pared by 1 base and J by 9 bases, with 10 bases of the junction left unmatched. The CDR3 length is 15 residues. CDR3 coding DNA: TGTGCCAGCAGCTTAAACAACCGCGGACAGGGCAAAGCTTTCTTT. Its protein product is CASSLNNRGQGKAFF.

The chain recombines TRBV6-6 with TRBJ1-2; D not resolved. The V gene's germline CDR1 is MNHNY and CDR2 SVGAGI (reference sequence). Between the trimmed V and J ends, which lost 6 bases and 1 base, there was a span of 9 bases. This CDR3 is built from 13 residues. The CDR3 is CASSPGINYGYTF. The CDR3 DNA sequence: TGTGCCAGCAGCCCCGGGATTAACTATGGCTACACCTTC.

The chain carries TRBV30 and TRBJ1-1; TRBD1 is a possible D gene (5 bases). The ends were cut back, 2 bases at V and 4 bases at J, with 11 bases in the middle. The CDR3 is made up of 13 amino acids. Looked up from germline, CDR1 is GTSNPN and CDR2 is SVGIG (reference sequence). In DNA, the CDR3 is TGTGCCTGGAGTCCTCAGACAGCCACTGAAGCTTTCTTT. This gives the protein CAWSPQTATEAFF.

J is TRBJ1-2 and V is TRBV19; D gene ambiguous. In germline, CDR1 is LNHDA, CDR2 SQIVND (reference sequence). V lost 5 bases, J lost 8 bases, and 24 bases lay in between. The CDR3 length is 16 residues. CDR3 sequence (DNA): TGTGCCAGTAGTTCTTCGCGTGGGCCTAGCCCCTTGGGCTACACCTTC. This gives the protein CASSSSRGPSPLGYTF. The full variable domain, its missing parts supplied by reference TRBV19 and TRBJ1-2, is DGGITQSPKYLFRKEGQNVTLSCEQNLNHDAMYWYRQDPGQGLRLIYYSQIVNDFQKGDIAEGYSVSREKKESFPLTVTSAQKNPTAFYLCASSSSRGPSPLGYTFGSGTRLTVV.